This note documents a single T cell receptor beta chain sequence. The V gene end was trimmed by 10 bases and the J gene end by 8 bases; junction bases not matched to a gene: 10. CDR1 KGHDR and CDR2 SFDVKD come from the germline V gene. This CDR3 spans 13 amino acids. The data were taken from a study of blood T cell repertoires in COVID-19. Data came from immunoSEQ multiplex PCR; TCRdb stores just in-frame clones and leaves some out. The profile shows 130,000 or so clones, roughly 89% of them singletons. The sample taken for sequencing was peripheral blood. The rearrangement joins TRBV24-1 to TRBJ1-1; 9 bases align to TRBD1. The source is a man in his forties or fifties with active or convalescent COVID-19. As DNA, the CDR3 is TGTGCCACTGAGGACAGGGGTCAAGTCGAAGCTTTCTTT. Translating gives CATEDRGQVEAFF.